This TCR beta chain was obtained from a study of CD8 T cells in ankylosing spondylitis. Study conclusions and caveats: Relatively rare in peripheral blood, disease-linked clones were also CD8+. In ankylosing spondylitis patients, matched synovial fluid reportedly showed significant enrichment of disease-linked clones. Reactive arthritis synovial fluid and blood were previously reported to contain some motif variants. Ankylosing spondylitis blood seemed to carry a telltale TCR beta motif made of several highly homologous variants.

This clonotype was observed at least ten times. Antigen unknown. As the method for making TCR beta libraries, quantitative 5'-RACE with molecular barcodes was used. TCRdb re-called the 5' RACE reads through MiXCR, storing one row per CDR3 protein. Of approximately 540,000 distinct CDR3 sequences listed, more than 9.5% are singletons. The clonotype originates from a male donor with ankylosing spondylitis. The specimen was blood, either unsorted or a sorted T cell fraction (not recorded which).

The CDR3 DNA is TGTGCCAGCAGCCATCAGAGTACCGGGACAGGGGGGATGCGGGAGGCCGGGGAGCAGTTCTTC. Translating it yields CASSHQSTGTGGMREAGEQFF. V is TRBV3-1 and J is TRBJ2-1, with 11 bases matching TRBD1. Germline values: CDR1 LGHDT, CDR2 YNNKEL (reference sequence). With 3 bases clipped from V and 10 bases from J, the junction kept 26 bases outside the gene matches. The CDR3 runs to 21 residues.